This note documents a single T cell receptor (beta chain) sequence. Its matching antigen is unknown. In every patient, relapse followed autologous stem cell transplantation, while exposure to brentuximab vedotin differed. Using immunoSEQ multiplex PCR, the repertoire was profiled, and TCRdb retains in-frame clones only, with some absent. Here the sample spans about 24,000 clones, more than 60% being singletons. The source of the sample is a study of PD-1 blockade in classical Hodgkin lymphoma. Trimming left V 5 bases short and J 7 bases short, with 18 bases between. This CDR3 contains 15 residues. Germline V gene lookup returns CDR1 SGHNT and CDR2 YENEEA. Study findings and constraints: Newly diagnosed patients were reported to start with lower TCR diversity than healthy donors.

The sequenced sample was peripheral blood mononuclear cells (PBMCs), obtained before the second cycle of nivolumab. This chain links TRBV11-3 with TRBJ2-4; tentatively, D is TRBD2 (7 bases). The sequence derives from a human donor with classical Hodgkin lymphoma. CDR3 bases: TGTGCCAGCAGCCCTAGGGGGGAGGGCTACAACATTCAGTACTTC. Translation gives CASSPRGEGYNIQYF. The full variable domain, rest sourced from reference TRBV11-3 and TRBJ2-4, is EAGVVQSPRYKIIEKKQPVAFWCNPISGHNTLYWYLQNLGQGPELLIRYENEEAVDDSQLPKDRFSAERLKGVDSTLKIQPAELGDSAVYLCASSPRGEGYNIQYFGAGTRLSVL.